The sequence of this T cell receptor (beta chain) was determined in a study of shared clonotypes between healthy human individuals. Study information: The cohort had a couple of women and a few men, ages 18 to 49. Whole-study results and caveats: With several donors compared, around 5.4% of naive CD4 clonotypes were shared. Estimated richness was generally greater in naive than memory subsets.

CD45RO negativity and positive selection for CCR7 defined naive CD8 cells, a population that excluded terminally differentiated effector memory CD45RA+ cells. About this clone: The antigen remains undetermined.

TCRdb keeps only in-frame clones here, not all; method: immunoSEQ multiplex PCR. The table includes about 2.1 million clones, more than 85% detected once. The material sequenced was naive CD8+ T cells from PBMCs. This receptor was obtained from a man between 18 and 29 years old in good health. Some clones in this sample may be carry-over from other donors' samples.

CDR3 sequence reads: CASNRAGNTEAFF. The CDR3 nucleotides read TGTGCCAGTAACAGGGCAGGCAACACTGAAGCTTTCTTT. This chain uses TRBV19 with TRBJ1-1; TRBD1 is a possible D gene (6 bases). V was trimmed by 7 bases and J by 2 bases, leaving 11 bases between them. The germline V gene encodes CDR1 LNHDA and CDR2 SQIVND (reference sequence). The CDR3 runs to 13 residues.